A selection of T cell receptor beta chains follows, all from one sample in a study of blood T cell repertoires in COVID-19. Sequencing used immunoSEQ multiplex PCR; TCRdb keeps in-frame clones, though not all of them. The repertoire holds approximately 350,000 clones, with 88% as singletons. Specimen: peripheral blood. The receptors here all came from a woman in her sixties or seventies with COVID-19, enrolled during active disease. Each CDR3 is given with its conserved first and last residue. The order of the fields is clone size, D gene, J gene, V gene, CDR3 DNA, CDR3 protein. D genes are given only for firm matches. A clone size is listed for some rows: how often the clone was seen (once, few, many), or a class if it is expanded.

abundance: once
d_gene: NA
j_gene: TRBJ2-3
v_gene: TRBV7-2
CDR3nt: TGTGCCAGCAGCTTTTACAGTCCTGGCACAGATACGCAGTATTTT
CDR3aa: CASSFYSPGTDTQYF

abundance: NA
d_gene: TRBD1
j_gene: TRBJ1-4
v_gene: TRBV28
CDR3nt: TGTGCCAGCAAATCCCACCCGGGACAGGGGGCAGGAAAACTGTTTTTT
CDR3aa: CASKSHPGQGAGKLFF

abundance: NA
d_gene: TRBD1
j_gene: TRBJ2-7
v_gene: TRBV7-9
CDR3nt: TGTGCCAGCAACAGGGACAGGGGCTACGAGCAGTACTTC
CDR3aa: CASNRDRGYEQYF

abundance: NA
d_gene: NA
j_gene: TRBJ2-3
v_gene: TRBV29-1
CDR3nt: TGCAGCGTGCCCAGACAGGTAGTAACAGATACGCAGTATTTT
CDR3aa: CSVPRQVVTDTQYF

abundance: NA
d_gene: NA
j_gene: TRBJ1-3
v_gene: TRBV28
CDR3nt: TGTGCCAGCCGTTCGTCTGGAAACACCATATATTTT
CDR3aa: CASRSSGNTIYF

abundance: NA
d_gene: TRBD1
j_gene: TRBJ1-6
v_gene: TRBV7-9
CDR3nt: TGTGCCAGCAGCTTAACACAGGGGGCTGCTTTAGATTCACCCCTCCACTTT
CDR3aa: CASSLTQGAALDSPLHF

abundance: NA
d_gene: NA
j_gene: TRBJ1-2
v_gene: TRBV7-8
CDR3nt: TGTGCCAGCGCCCACCCGGGGTTGGATAACTATGGCTACACCTTC
CDR3aa: CASAHPGLDNYGYTF

abundance: once
d_gene: NA
j_gene: TRBJ1-5
v_gene: TRBV24-1
CDR3nt: TGTGCCACCAGTGATGGTCGGAGAGGTAGCAATCAGCCCCAGCATTTT
CDR3aa: CATSDGRRGSNQPQHF

abundance: NA
d_gene: TRBD1
j_gene: TRBJ2-1
v_gene: TRBV27
CDR3nt: TGTGCCAGCAGGCCGGGACAGGGTGCCTACAATGAGCAGTTCTTC
CDR3aa: CASRPGQGAYNEQFF

abundance: NA
d_gene: NA
j_gene: TRBJ1-5
v_gene: TRBV28
CDR3nt: TGTGCCAGCTCCGGTGGTGGAGGCTATAATCAGCCCCAGCATTTT
CDR3aa: CASSGGGGYNQPQHF

abundance: NA
d_gene: NA
j_gene: TRBJ1-5
v_gene: TRBV30
CDR3nt: TGTGCCTGGAGTGTCGCGGGAGGTAGCAATCAGCCCCAGCATTTT
CDR3aa: CAWSVAGGSNQPQHF

abundance: NA
d_gene: NA
j_gene: TRBJ2-5
v_gene: TRBV10-2
CDR3nt: TGCGCCAGCTGTGAGGCTAGATACAAAGAGACCCAGTACTTC
CDR3aa: CASCEARYKETQYF

abundance: NA
d_gene: NA
j_gene: TRBJ1-4
v_gene: TRBV5-8
CDR3nt: TGTGCCAGCAGCTACTTACAGGGAAGGGGCAGTGAAAAACTGTTTTTT
CDR3aa: CASSYLQGRGSEKLFF

abundance: NA
d_gene: NA
j_gene: TRBJ2-3
v_gene: TRBV9
CDR3nt: TGTGCCAGCAGCGTAGATGTGGGAGAAACAGATACGCAGTATTTT
CDR3aa: CASSVDVGETDTQYF

abundance: once
d_gene: TRBD1
j_gene: TRBJ1-6
v_gene: TRBV19
CDR3nt: TGTGCCAGTAGTGCCGGACAGGGGTATAATTCACCCCTCCACTTT
CDR3aa: CASSAGQGYNSPLHF

abundance: once
d_gene: TRBD2
j_gene: TRBJ2-3
v_gene: TRBV5-5
CDR3nt: TGTGCCAGCAGCTTGGTGGCGGGGGGCACAGATACGCAGTATTTT
CDR3aa: CASSLVAGGTDTQYF

abundance: NA
d_gene: TRBD2
j_gene: TRBJ2-1
v_gene: TRBV5-1
CDR3nt: TGCGCCAGCACACCCTTAGGAAGCGGGGATGCGTTCTTC
CDR3aa: CASTPLGSGDAFF

abundance: NA
d_gene: NA
j_gene: TRBJ1-1
v_gene: TRBV6-2/TRBV6-3
CDR3nt: TGTGCCAGCAGTCGGCCAGGGGTTGGGACCACTGAAGCTTTCTTT
CDR3aa: CASSRPGVGTTEAFF

abundance: few
d_gene: NA
j_gene: TRBJ1-5
v_gene: TRBV28
CDR3nt: TGTGCCAGCAGTGAACCTACAGGATTGAGCAATCAGCCCCAGCATTTT
CDR3aa: CASSEPTGLSNQPQHF

abundance: NA
d_gene: NA
j_gene: TRBJ1-5
v_gene: TRBV3-1/TRBV3-2
CDR3nt: TGTGCCAGCAGCCAAGAGGGAGGGAGGGGACAGCCCCAGCATTTT
CDR3aa: CASSQEGGRGQPQHF

abundance: NA
d_gene: NA
j_gene: TRBJ2-7
v_gene: TRBV5-6
CDR3nt: TGTGCCAGCAGCTTGGTAGGGGATCCATACGAGCAGTACTTC
CDR3aa: CASSLVGDPYEQYF

abundance: NA
d_gene: NA
j_gene: TRBJ1-5
v_gene: TRBV19
CDR3nt: TGTGCCAGTAGTATAACCCGACAGACCAATCAGCCCCAGCATTTT
CDR3aa: CASSITRQTNQPQHF

abundance: NA
d_gene: NA
j_gene: TRBJ1-5
v_gene: TRBV4-2
CDR3nt: TGTGCCAGCAGCCAAGAGGGAGGTAGCAATCAGCCCCAGCATTTT
CDR3aa: CASSQEGGSNQPQHF

abundance: NA
d_gene: NA
j_gene: TRBJ1-2
v_gene: TRBV2
CDR3nt: TGTGCCAGCACTTCGACAGGACTCTATGGCTACACCTTC
CDR3aa: CASTSTGLYGYTF

abundance: NA
d_gene: NA
j_gene: TRBJ1-1
v_gene: TRBV28
CDR3nt: TGTGCCAGCCTTCGCAGGGGGAACACTGAAGCTTTCTTT
CDR3aa: CASLRRGNTEAFF

abundance: NA
d_gene: NA
j_gene: TRBJ1-1
v_gene: TRBV2
CDR3nt: TGTGCCAGCACCCCGCCGTCTGACAGAGACACTGAAGCTTTCTTT
CDR3aa: CASTPPSDRDTEAFF

abundance: NA
d_gene: NA
j_gene: TRBJ1-1
v_gene: TRBV13
CDR3nt: TGTGCCAGCAGCTTACTAAACACTGAAGCTTTCTTT
CDR3aa: CASSLLNTEAFF

abundance: NA
d_gene: TRBD2
j_gene: TRBJ2-1
v_gene: TRBV28
CDR3nt: TGTGCCAGCAGTCCCGTGGGACTAGCGGGGGGACAATACAATGAGCAGTTCTTC
CDR3aa: CASSPVGLAGGQYNEQFF

abundance: once
d_gene: NA
j_gene: TRBJ2-1
v_gene: TRBV27
CDR3nt: TGTGCCAGATGCGGGGCCAATGAGCAGTTCTTC
CDR3aa: CARCGANEQFF